This record looks at one T cell receptor (beta chain) sequence and its context. Trimming removed 5 bases at V and 8 bases at J, with 18 bases between. Germline assignment: CDR1 SGHVS and CDR2 FQNEAQ. CDR3 length equals 15 residues. With random hexamers, about 0.45 to 1 ug RNA was reverse transcribed. TCRdb called the immunoSEQ multiplex PCR reads again in MiXCR, with one record for every CDR3 protein. The sample has about 120,000 distinct CDR3 sequences, around 93% seen once. The data are from a study of CD8 T cells in Susac syndrome. Source material: CD8+ T cells from PBMCs. This clonotype originated in a human donor in good health. This chain uses TRBV7-8 with TRBJ1-4; a possible D gene is TRBD1 (6 bases). The CDR3 region is CASSPQGSLREKLFF. In DNA, the CDR3 is TGTGCCAGCAGCCCCCAGGGGTCCCTCCGGGAAAAACTGTTTTTT.